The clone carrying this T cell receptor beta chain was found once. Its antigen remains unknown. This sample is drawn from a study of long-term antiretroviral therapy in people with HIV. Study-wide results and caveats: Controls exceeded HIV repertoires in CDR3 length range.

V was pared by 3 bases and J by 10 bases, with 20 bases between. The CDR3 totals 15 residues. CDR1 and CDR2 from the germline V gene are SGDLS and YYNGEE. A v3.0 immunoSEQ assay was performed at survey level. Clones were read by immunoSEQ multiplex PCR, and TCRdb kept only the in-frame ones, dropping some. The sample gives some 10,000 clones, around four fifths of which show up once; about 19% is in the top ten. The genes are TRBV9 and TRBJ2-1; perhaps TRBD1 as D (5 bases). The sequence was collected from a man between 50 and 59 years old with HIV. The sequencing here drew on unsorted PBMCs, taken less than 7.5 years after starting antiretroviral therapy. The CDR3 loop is CASSATPGLGPEQFF. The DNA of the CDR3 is TGTGCCAGCAGCGCGACCCCGGGCTTGGGGCCGGAGCAGTTCTTC.